This note documents a single TCR beta chain sequence. The CDR3 has 14 residues. Between the trimmed V and J ends, which lost 4 bases and 3 bases, there was a span of 12 bases. Germline assignment: CDR1 LGHDT and CDR2 YNNKEL (reference sequence). The source of the sample is a study of blood T cell repertoires in COVID-19. Sequencing used immunoSEQ multiplex PCR; TCRdb keeps in-frame clones, though not all of them. The table includes approximately 240,000 clones, 75% to 90% detected once. Across about two dozen US areas, participants ranged in age from about 18 to 100 years. Membership in each cohort depended on participant-reported clinical history.

The sample comprised PBMCs or T cells enriched from blood (not recorded which). The chain combines TRBV3-1 (or the pseudogene TRBV3-2) with TRBJ1-2; D is perhaps TRBD1 (6 bases). The sequence came from a woman between 18 and 29 years old in a cohort exposed to, infected with or recovered from COVID-19 (not recorded which). The CDR3 is CASSRKGGDYGYTF. CDR3 coding DNA: TGTGCCAGCAGCCGGAAGGGGGGGGACTATGGCTACACCTTC.